Shown below are 6 T cell receptor beta chains from a single sample sequenced in a study of Ad26.COV2.S vaccination and SARS-CoV-2 variants. Using immunoSEQ multiplex PCR, the repertoire was profiled, and TCRdb retains in-frame clones only, with some absent. The sample carries roughly 300,000 clones, 88% recorded once. Sample treatment: around 19 received Ad26.COV2.S at low or high dose, single or two shots; 5 received placebo; per-sample allocation not given. Sampling was performed 63 days after the first vaccine or placebo injection. The sample consisted of peripheral blood, taken in a trial of Ad26.COV2.S vaccine versus placebo. These receptors came from a person aged 18-60 years who received the Ad26.COV2.S COVID-19 vaccine or a placebo.

For this clone: One end of the junction fails to match germline, which may point to a read error. The chain combines TRBV25-1 with TRBJ2-2, with 7 positions matching TRBD1. This CDR3 is 16 amino acids long. Germline-derived CDR1 and CDR2 are MGHDK and SYGVNS. CDR3 residues: CAGRKPGQKNTGELFF. The CDR3 coding sequence is TGTGCCGGCAGGAAACCGGGACAGAAGAACACCGGGGAGCTGTTTTTT.

The chain employs TRBV9 and TRBJ1-2, with TRBD1 matching 9 bases. Germline values: CDR1 SGDLS, CDR2 YYNGEE. V shed 5 bases and J 4 bases; nucleotides not matched to a gene: 15. CDR3 length: 17 residues. For the CDR3, the DNA is TGTGCCAGCAGTCAAGGGACAGGGTTAGCTCTGGGCTATGGCTACACCTTC. It codes for CASSQGTGLALGYGYTF.

The chain combines TRBV25-1 with TRBJ1-1; no definite D call. The CDR3 length is 14 residues. CDR1 is MGHDK, CDR2 SYGVNS, per germline. V lost 8 bases, J lost 4 bases, and 17 bases lay in between. CDR3 loop: CASLPPGRSTEAFF. CDR3 DNA: TGTGCCAGCCTTCCCCCCGGCCGAAGCACTGAAGCTTTCTTT. The whole variable domain, filled in from reference TRBV25-1 and TRBJ1-1, reads EADIYQTPRYLVIGTGKKITLECSQTMGHDKMYWYQQDPGMELHLIHYSYGVNSTEKGDLSSESTVSRIRTEHFPLTLESARPSHTSQYLCASLPPGRSTEAFFGQGTRLTVV.

This clone was counted once. The chain carries TRBV25-1 and TRBJ2-3; D is uncertain. This CDR3 has 16 residues. V dropped 3 bases and J dropped 4 bases, with 17 bases sitting between them. Germline-derived CDR1 and CDR2 are MGHDK and SYGVNS. Written as DNA, the CDR3 is TGTGCCAGCAGTGAGGGTTTAGCTGGACGGGCAGATACGCAGTATTTT. Amino acid sequence: CASSEGLAGRADTQYF.

This chain uses TRBV7-3 with TRBJ1-5; D is unresolved. Between the trimmed V and J ends, which lost 2 bases and 2 bases, there was a span of 7 bases. The CDR3 extends over 14 amino acids. The V gene's germline CDR1 is SGHTA and CDR2 FQGTGA. CDR3 in amino acids: CASSLYGGNQPQHF. The CDR3 DNA is TGTGCCAGCAGCTTATATGGTGGCAATCAGCCCCAGCATTTT. Using reference TRBV7-3 and TRBJ1-5 for the parts outside the CDR3, the full variable domain is GAGVSQTPSNKVTEKGKYVELRCDPISGHTALYWYRQSLGQGPEFLIYFQGTGAADDSGLPNDRFFAVRPEGSVSTLKIQRTERGDSAVYLCASSLYGGNQPQHFGDGTRLSIL.

This clone was seen only once. V gene TRBV11-2 combines with J gene TRBJ2-3; D unclear. The germline CDR1 and CDR2 sequences are SGHAT and FQNNGV. The CDR3 is 16 amino acids. Trimming stripped 3 bases from V and 3 bases from J, with 16 bases between. CDR3 region: CASSFVGPLRTDTQYF. For the CDR3, the DNA is TGTGCCAGCAGCTTCGTGGGCCCCCTTCGGACAGATACGCAGTATTTT.